This T cell receptor beta chain was sequenced in a study of cytomegalovirus exposure and HLA in healthy donors. 60 Vbeta and 13 Jbeta primers were used in PCR. TCRdb's table, derived via immunoSEQ multiplex PCR, lists solely in-frame clones and lacks some. Here the sample spans 100,000 to 120,000 clones, approximately 69% being singletons. The CDR3 contains 14 residues. The V segment lost 6 bases and the J segment 3 bases; nucleotides outside the gene matches: 8. CDR1 is ENHRY, CDR2 SYGVKD, per germline. The receptor was derived from a man under 40 in good health and CMV-seronegative. V gene TRBV10-3 combines with J gene TRBJ2-7, with 7 bases matching TRBD1. The sample was PBMCs. For the CDR3, the DNA is TGTGCCATCAGAGACGATGACAGGGACTACGAGCAGTACTTC. Its protein is CAIRDDDRDYEQYF.